The clone carrying this T cell receptor (beta chain) was detected a few times. Its antigen is unidentified. The source of the sample is a study of long-term antiretroviral therapy in people with HIV. Findings and limits, study-wide: ART adherence, viral resistance and therapy changes were not recorded. Clones showing expansion before ART dominated the repertoire at all time points.

Researchers report immunoSEQ v3.0 was run at survey level. Sequencing was intended to reach about 40,000-50,000 T-cell genomes per sample. This table comes from immunoSEQ multiplex PCR, and its TCRdb copy is limited to in-frame clones, with some not included. Of 30,000 to 35,000 clones in the sample, about four fifths were seen once. The V end was cut by 0 bases, the J end by 8 bases, with 13 bases between. The CDR3 totals 14 residues. Germline V gives CDR1 LGHNA, CDR2 YNFKEQ. Specimen: unsorted PBMCs, collected 3 years after starting antiretroviral therapy. The sequence was obtained from a man in his forties or fifties with HIV. The chain combines TRBV4-2 with TRBJ1-2, with unresolved D. This CDR3 reads CASSQDVSPGGYTF. The CDR3 DNA reads as TGTGCCAGCAGCCAAGATGTCTCGCCGGGCGGCTACACCTTC.